These 25 T cell receptor beta chains originate from one sample sequenced in a study of blood T cell repertoires in COVID-19. Assay used: immunoSEQ multiplex PCR; TCRdb lists only in-frame clones, some missing. The data show some 190,000 clones, 76% seen once. Sample: peripheral blood. The receptors here all came from a woman between 45 and 65 years old with active or convalescent COVID-19.

CDR3 region: CASSTAGTGGTEAFF. The CDR3 nucleotides read TGTGCCAGCAGCACCGCCGGGACAGGGGGTACTGAAGCTTTCTTT. The V gene is TRBV7-2, the J gene TRBJ1-1; 11 positions match TRBD1. This CDR3 comprises 15 residues. The ends lost 5 bases at V and 5 bases at J; junction bases unmatched: 7. Germline V gene data show CDR1 as SGHTA and CDR2 as FQGNSA. Using reference TRBV7-2 and TRBJ1-1 for the parts outside the CDR3, the full variable domain is GAGVSQSPSNKVTEKGKDVELRCDPISGHTALYWYRQSLGQGLEFLIYFQGNSAPDKSGLPSDRFSAERTGGSVSTLTIQRTQQEDSAVYLCASSTAGTGGTEAFFGQGTRLTVV.

The gene calls are TRBV7-9 and TRBJ1-1; 8 bases agree with TRBD1. CDR1 and CDR2 (germline): SEHNR, FQNEAQ (reference sequence). The CDR3 is 14 amino acids. V trimming: 0 bases; J trimming: 9 bases; junction bases outside the gene matches: 6. The CDR3 nucleotides read TGTGCCAGCAGCTTAGCCCTAGGGGACAGGCAAGCTTTCTTT. Translated, it gives CASSLALGDRQAFF.

The chain carries TRBV14 and TRBJ1-1; D not certain. V lost 0 bases to trimming and J lost 4 bases, with 15 bases between them. Germline CDR1 SGHDN, CDR2 FVKESK. The CDR3 runs 16 residues. Here the CDR3 reads CASSQEYRGRGTEAFF. CDR3 sequence (DNA): TGTGCCAGCAGCCAAGAATATCGCGGACGGGGCACTGAAGCTTTCTTT.

This clone was observed once. V is TRBV19 and J is TRBJ2-6; possible D gene TRBD1, 5 bases. The length of the CDR3 is 14 residues. The V end lost 8 bases, the J end lost 1 base, and 9 bases lay between the germline ends. Germline CDR1 and CDR2: LNHDA and SQIVND (reference sequence). The CDR3 DNA sequence: TGTGCCAGTGACTCAGGGTCTGGGGCCAACGTCCTGACTTTC. It encodes CASDSGSGANVLTF.

The chain joins TRBV7-2 to TRBJ1-5, with a possible D match to TRBD1 (5 bases). V lost 4 bases to trimming and J lost 0 bases, with 10 bases between them. CDR1 and CDR2 (germline): SGHTA, FQGNSA. This CDR3 region has 15 residues. The CDR3 region has the DNA TGTGCCAGCAGCTCCGCCGGGGGTAGCAATCAGCCCCAGCATTTT. Translated: CASSSAGGSNQPQHF.

This clone was seen a handful of times. The genes are TRBV28 and TRBJ2-5; 11 nucleotides match TRBD1. This CDR3 comprises 16 residues. With V trimmed by 3 bases and J by 5 bases, 8 bases remained unmatched. CDR1 MDHEN and CDR2 SYDVKM come from the germline V gene. The CDR3 DNA reads as TGTGCCAGCAGTTTCCCTCGGACAGGGGGCATTGAGACCCAGTACTTC. It translates to CASSFPRTGGIETQYF.

This clone was picked up one time. The chain couples TRBV21-1 to TRBJ1-1. TRBV21-1 is annotated as a pseudogene. There are 13 residues in the CDR3. The CDR3 region is CASSPDGFCEAFF. DNA of the CDR3: TGTGCCAGCAGCCCAGACGGGTTTTGTGAAGCTTTCTTT.

The CDR3 sequence: CASSRGTGSNYGYTF. Written as DNA, the CDR3 is TGTGCCAGCTCACGGGGGACAGGGTCGAACTATGGCTACACCTTC. V and J are TRBV18 and TRBJ1-2, with 9 positions matching TRBD1. The V gene's germline CDR1 is KGHSH and CDR2 LQKENI. V lost 4 bases, J lost 2 bases, and 5 bases stayed unmatched. The CDR3 is 15 residues long.

The chain couples TRBV2 to TRBJ2-1; 7 bases line up with TRBD2. The germline V gene has CDR1 SNHLY and CDR2 FYNNEI. Losses at the gene ends were 10 bases for V and 3 bases for J; bases not matched to a gene: 9. The CDR3 has 14 residues. The CDR3 protein is CATKSGIYYNEQFF. The CDR3 bases are TGTGCCACCAAGAGCGGGATTTACTACAATGAGCAGTTCTTC.

This clone was found once. V is TRBV6-4 and J is TRBJ2-5, with 12 bases fitting TRBD2. The germline gives CDR1 MRHNA, CDR2 SNTAGT. The CDR3 sequence is 19 residues long. The V and J ends lost 2 bases and 2 bases, in that order; junction bases with no gene match: 12. The CDR3 reads CASSDGLAGGPPWQETQYF. The CDR3 DNA follows: TGTGCCAGCAGTGACGGGCTAGCGGGGGGGCCTCCTTGGCAAGAGACCCAGTACTTC.

The chain has TRBV27 and TRBJ1-2; the D gene is possibly TRBD1 (5 bases). This CDR3 comprises 15 residues. Trimming removed 5 bases at V and 4 bases at J, with 17 bases between. Germline V CDR1 and CDR2: MNHEY, SMNVEV (reference sequence). The CDR3 protein is CASSLGRDGAYGYTF. CDR3 nucleotides: TGTGCCAGCAGTCTCGGGAGGGACGGCGCCTATGGCTACACCTTC.

This clone occurred a few times. This sequence joins TRBV4-2 and TRBJ2-1; 9 positions match TRBD2. Germline lookup yields CDR1 LGHNA and CDR2 YNFKEQ. The junction had 4 bases not matched to a gene; V was cut back by 1 base and J by 3 bases. The CDR3 extends over 16 amino acids. In nucleotides, the CDR3 is TGTGCCAGCAGCCAAGTGTCTAGCGGGAACTACAATGAGCAGTTCTTC. Translated, it gives CASSQVSSGNYNEQFF.

The J gene is TRBJ1-5, the V gene TRBV6-4; TRBD1 aligns across 8 bases. The germline V gene encodes CDR1 MRHNA and CDR2 SNTAGT. The CDR3 has 18 amino acids. The J segment lost 2 bases and the V segment lost 7 bases, leaving 16 bases of the junction unmatched. The CDR3 is CASTYPRGSQGGNQPQHF. In DNA form, the CDR3 reads TGTGCCAGCACCTACCCGCGGGGATCACAGGGGGGCAATCAGCCCCAGCATTTT.

This clone was observed a few times. V is TRBV14 and J is TRBJ1-2; a weak D match, TRBD1 (6 bases). The CDR3 extends over 13 amino acids. V gave up 4 bases and J gave up 4 bases, with 10 bases separating them. CDR1 and CDR2 from the germline V gene are SGHDN and FVKESK. This chain's CDR3 is CASSLGHRYGYTF. The CDR3 DNA sequence: TGTGCCAGCAGCCTGGGACACCGCTATGGCTACACCTTC.

V usage is TRBV10-3 and J usage is TRBJ1-1; TRBD1 matches at 8 bases. Germline CDR1 reads ENHRY; CDR2 reads SYGVKD. The CDR3 runs to 14 residues. V dropped 4 bases and J dropped 7; count of bases not matched to a gene: 8. CDR3 in DNA: TGTGCCATCAGTGCCGCCGGACAGGGAGATGAAGCTTTCTTT. Amino acid sequence: CAISAAGQGDEAFF.

The genes are TRBV28 and TRBJ2-5; TRBD1 aligns across 7 bases. J was trimmed by 5 bases and V by 6 bases; bases with no gene match: 9. Germline V gene sequence: CDR1 MDHEN, CDR2 SYDVKM. The CDR3 is 14 amino acids. The CDR3 DNA sequence: TGTGCCAGCAGACCACAGGGGTTCGGGGAGACCCAGTACTTC. The encoded protein is CASRPQGFGETQYF.

This chain uses TRBV27 with TRBJ1-1; 8 bases are shared with TRBD1. Germline V gives CDR1 MNHEY, CDR2 SMNVEV (reference sequence). The ends lost 9 bases at V and 4 bases at J; junction bases unmatched: 1. This CDR3 comprises 11 residues. CDR3 in DNA: TGTGCCAGTACAGGGGGCACTGAAGCTTTCTTT. Translation: CASTGGTEAFF.

This clone was observed a handful of times. This CDR3 is CASSPGLTEAFF. As DNA, the CDR3 is TGTGCCAGCAGCCCTGGACTCACTGAAGCTTTCTTT. V is TRBV4-2 and J is TRBJ1-1, with D hard to call. Per the germline V gene, CDR1 is LGHNA and CDR2 is YNFKEQ. The CDR3 has 12 residues. V was clipped by 4 bases and J by 4 bases, with 7 bases between them.

The chain combines TRBV7-9 with TRBJ2-3; D gene unclear. The ends were cut back, 3 bases at V and 0 bases at J, with 4 bases in the middle. The CDR3 consists of 13 residues. Germline V gene data show CDR1 as SEHNR and CDR2 as FQNEAQ (reference sequence). The CDR3 region is CASSFSSTDTQYF. The DNA for the CDR3 is TGTGCCAGCAGCTTCTCTAGCACAGATACGCAGTATTTT.

This clone was picked up one time. The chain joins TRBV11-2 to TRBJ2-5, with no clear D. Germline values: CDR1 SGHAT, CDR2 FQNNGV. The CDR3 is 14 amino acids. V was cut by 5 bases and J by 1 base, with 11 bases left in between. The CDR3 loop is CASSPRSFQETQYF. The CDR3 DNA is TGTGCCAGCAGCCCAAGAAGCTTCCAAGAGACCCAGTACTTC.

The genes are TRBV7-2 and TRBJ1-2; the match to TRBD1 covers 8 bases. The CDR3 covers 15 residues. The germline V gene encodes CDR1 SGHTA and CDR2 FQGNSA. V was clipped by 1 base and J by 7 bases; unmatched bases: 8. The CDR3 coding sequence is TGTGCCAGCAGCTTAGTGAATGGCGGACAGGGTGGCTACACCTTC. Amino acids: CASSLVNGGQGGYTF.

With regard to this clone: Other DNA variants within this sample encode the same CDR3. The chain recombines TRBV18 with TRBJ2-2; possibly TRBD2 for D (6 bases). V gave up 6 bases and J gave up 2 bases, with 16 bases separating them. CDR1 is KGHSH and CDR2 is LQKENI in the germline V gene. The CDR3 has 16 amino acids. This CDR3 is CASSPTGTGNTGELFF. The CDR3 DNA sequence: TGTGCCAGCTCCCCAACCGGGACTGGAAACACCGGGGAGCTGTTTTTT.

The chain carries TRBV18 and TRBJ2-6, with 7 bases lining up with TRBD1. CDR1 is KGHSH and CDR2 is LQKENI in the germline V gene. The CDR3 consists of 16 residues. Unmatched junction bases numbered 4, after V lost 3 bases and J lost 2 bases. The CDR3 reads CASSPADRAGANVLTF. Written as DNA, the CDR3 is TGTGCCAGCTCACCCGCCGACAGGGCTGGGGCCAACGTCCTGACTTTC. The full variable domain, in which reference TRBV18 and TRBJ2-6 provide the parts outside the CDR3, is NAGVMQNPRHLVRRRGQEARLRCSPMKGHSHVYWYRQLPEEGLKFMVYLQKENIIDESGMPKERFSAEFPKEGPSILRIQQVVRGDSAAYFCASSPADRAGANVLTFGAGSRLTVL.

J is TRBJ1-2 and V is TRBV25-1, with TRBD1 as a possible D gene (6 bases). This CDR3 comprises 15 residues. Trimming shortened V by 8 bases and J by 0 bases, and 16 bases separated the two germline ends. Germline V gives CDR1 MGHDK, CDR2 SYGVNS. The CDR3 here is CASAAQGLTNYGYTF. CDR3 DNA sequence: TGTGCCAGCGCCGCCCAGGGGTTAACTAACTATGGCTACACCTTC.

The rearrangement joins TRBV6-1 to TRBJ1-2; perhaps TRBD1 as D (6 bases). CDR1 is MNHNS and CDR2 is SASEGT in the germline V gene. Trimming removed 0 bases at V and 0 bases at J, with 8 bases between. CDR3 length: 15 amino acids. Written as DNA, the CDR3 is TGTGCCAGCAGTGAAGCGACAGGAGCTAACTATGGCTACACCTTC. Its translation: CASSEATGANYGYTF.